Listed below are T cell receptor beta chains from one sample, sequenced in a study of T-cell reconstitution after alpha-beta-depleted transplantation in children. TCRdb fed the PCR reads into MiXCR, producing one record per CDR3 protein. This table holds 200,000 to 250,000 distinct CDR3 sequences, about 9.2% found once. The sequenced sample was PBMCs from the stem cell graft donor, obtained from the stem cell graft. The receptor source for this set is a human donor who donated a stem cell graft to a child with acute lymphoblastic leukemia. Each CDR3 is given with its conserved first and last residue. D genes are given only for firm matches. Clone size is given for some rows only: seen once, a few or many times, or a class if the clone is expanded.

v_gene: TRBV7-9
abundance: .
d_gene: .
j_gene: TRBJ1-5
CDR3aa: CASSSDGSSNQPQHF
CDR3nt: TGTGCCAGCAGCTCGGACGGGAGTAGCAATCAGCCCCAGCATTTT

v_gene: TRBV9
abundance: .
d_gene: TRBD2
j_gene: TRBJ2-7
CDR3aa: CASSVAPSGGPAPREQYF
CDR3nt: TGTGCCAGCAGCGTAGCACCTAGCGGGGGGCCGGCCCCCCGTGAGCAGTACTTC

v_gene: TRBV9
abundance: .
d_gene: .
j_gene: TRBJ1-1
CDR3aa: CASSVGWRKTEAFF
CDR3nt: TGTGCCAGCAGCGTAGGGTGGAGAAAGACTGAAGCTTTCTTT

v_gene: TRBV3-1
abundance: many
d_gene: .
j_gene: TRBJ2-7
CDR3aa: CASSQDPDGSYEQYF
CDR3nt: TGTGCCAGCAGCCAAGATCCAGATGGGAGCTACGAGCAGTACTTC

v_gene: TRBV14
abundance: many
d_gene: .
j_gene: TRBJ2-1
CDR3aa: CASSPGGHREPDEQFF
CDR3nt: TGTGCCAGCAGCCCCGGCGGGCATAGGGAGCCCGATGAGCAGTTCTTC

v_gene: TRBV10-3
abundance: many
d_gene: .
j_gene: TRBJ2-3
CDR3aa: CAISDGDADTQYF
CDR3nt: TGTGCCATCAGTGACGGGGATGCAGATACGCAGTATTTT

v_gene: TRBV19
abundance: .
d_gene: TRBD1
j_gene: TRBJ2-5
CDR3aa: CANYGRDRDETQYF
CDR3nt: TGTGCCAACTACGGACGAGACAGGGATGAGACCCAGTACTTC

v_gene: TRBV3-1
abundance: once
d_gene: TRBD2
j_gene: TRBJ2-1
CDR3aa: CASSISGGTYNEQFF
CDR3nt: TGTGCCAGCAGCATTAGCGGGGGGACGTACAATGAGCAGTTCTTC

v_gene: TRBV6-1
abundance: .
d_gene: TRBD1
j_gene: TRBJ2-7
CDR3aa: CASRMIPTGDYEQYF
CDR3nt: TGTGCCAGCAGGATGATCCCGACAGGGGACTACGAGCAGTACTTC

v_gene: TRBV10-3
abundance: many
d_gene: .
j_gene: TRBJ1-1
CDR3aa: CAISQYRDTEAFF
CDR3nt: TGTGCCATCAGCCAATACAGGGATACTGAAGCTTTCTTT

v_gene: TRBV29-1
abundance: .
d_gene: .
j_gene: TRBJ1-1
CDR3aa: CSVLYWGDTEAFF
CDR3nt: TGCAGCGTCCTCTATTGGGGGGACACTGAAGCTTTCTTT

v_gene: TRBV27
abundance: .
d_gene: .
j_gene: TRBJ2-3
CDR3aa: CASSGTGFRDTQYF
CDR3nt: TGTGCCAGCAGCGGTACAGGGTTTCGCGATACGCAGTATTTT

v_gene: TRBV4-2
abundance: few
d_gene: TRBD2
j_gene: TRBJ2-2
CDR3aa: CASSQDSRGVVTGELFF
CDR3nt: TGTGCCAGCAGCCAAGATTCGCGGGGGGTTGTCACCGGGGAGCTGTTTTTT

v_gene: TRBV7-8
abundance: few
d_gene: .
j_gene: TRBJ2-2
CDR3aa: CASSPLENTGELFF
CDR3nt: TGTGCCAGCAGCCCCCTCGAAAACACCGGGGAGCTGTTTTTT

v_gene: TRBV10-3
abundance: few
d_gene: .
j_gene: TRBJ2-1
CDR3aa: CAISELEVHNEQFF
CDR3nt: TGTGCCATCAGTGAGTTAGAGGTCCACAATGAGCAGTTCTTC

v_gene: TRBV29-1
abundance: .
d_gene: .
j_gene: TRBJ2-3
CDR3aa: CSVEGGPGTDTQYF
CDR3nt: TGCAGCGTGGAGGGGGGTCCAGGGACAGATACGCAGTATTTT

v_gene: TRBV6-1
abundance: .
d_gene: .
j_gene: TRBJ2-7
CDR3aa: CASRNLPGGTYEQYF
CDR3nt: TGTGCCAGCAGGAATCTTCCGGGGGGCACCTACGAGCAGTACTTC

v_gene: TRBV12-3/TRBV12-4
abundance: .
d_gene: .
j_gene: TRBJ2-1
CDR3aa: CASRTTGTYNEQFF
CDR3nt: TGTGCCAGCAGGACCACCGGGACTTACAATGAGCAGTTCTTC

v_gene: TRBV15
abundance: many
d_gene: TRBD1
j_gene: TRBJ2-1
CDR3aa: CATSRRDRGNYNEQFF
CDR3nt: TGTGCCACCAGCAGACGGGACAGGGGGAACTACAATGAGCAGTTCTTC

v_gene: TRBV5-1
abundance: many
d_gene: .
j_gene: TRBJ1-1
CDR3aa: CASSLNRDPGEAFF
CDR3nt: TGCGCCAGCAGCTTAAACCGGGACCCGGGTGAAGCTTTCTTT

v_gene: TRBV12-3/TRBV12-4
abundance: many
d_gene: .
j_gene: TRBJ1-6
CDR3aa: CASSFERLSYNSPLHF
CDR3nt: TGTGCCAGCAGTTTCGAGCGATTGTCCTATAATTCACCCCTCCACTTT

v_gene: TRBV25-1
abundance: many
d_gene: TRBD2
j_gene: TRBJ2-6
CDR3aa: CASSAGLAGGSGANVLTF
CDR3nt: TGTGCCAGCAGTGCCGGACTAGCGGGGGGTTCTGGGGCCAACGTCCTGACTTTC

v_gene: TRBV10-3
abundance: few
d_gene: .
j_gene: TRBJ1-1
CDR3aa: CAIALGTEGTEAFF
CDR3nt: TGTGCCATCGCATTAGGGACGGAGGGCACTGAAGCTTTCTTT

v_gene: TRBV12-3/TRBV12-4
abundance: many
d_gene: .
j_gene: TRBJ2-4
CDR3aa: CASSPTTGRGIQYF
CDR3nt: TGTGCCAGCAGCCCCACGACAGGGAGGGGCATTCAGTACTTC

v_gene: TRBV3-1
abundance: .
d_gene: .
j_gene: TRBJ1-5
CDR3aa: CASSRTHYSNQPQHF
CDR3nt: TGTGCCAGCAGCCGGACACATTATAGCAATCAGCCCCAGCATTTT

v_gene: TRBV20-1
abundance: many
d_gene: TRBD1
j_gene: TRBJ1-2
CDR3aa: CSARDQGQGEGYTF
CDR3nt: TGCAGTGCTAGAGACCAGGGACAGGGAGAAGGCTACACCTTC

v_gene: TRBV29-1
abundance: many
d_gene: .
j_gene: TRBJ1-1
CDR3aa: CSVEGSTNTEAFF
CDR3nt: TGCAGCGTTGAAGGGTCAACAAACACTGAAGCTTTCTTT